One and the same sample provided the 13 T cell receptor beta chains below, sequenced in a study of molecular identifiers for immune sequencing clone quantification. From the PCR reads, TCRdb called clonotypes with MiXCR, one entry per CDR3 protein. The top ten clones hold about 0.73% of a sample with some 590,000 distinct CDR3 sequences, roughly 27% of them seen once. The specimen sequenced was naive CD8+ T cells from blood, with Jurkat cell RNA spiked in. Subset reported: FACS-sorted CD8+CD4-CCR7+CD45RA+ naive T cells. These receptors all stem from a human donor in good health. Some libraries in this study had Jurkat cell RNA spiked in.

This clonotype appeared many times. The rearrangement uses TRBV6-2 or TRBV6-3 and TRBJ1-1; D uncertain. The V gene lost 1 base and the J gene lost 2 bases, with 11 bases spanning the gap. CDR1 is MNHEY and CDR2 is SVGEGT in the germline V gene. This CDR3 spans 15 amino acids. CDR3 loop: CASSYFEVINTEAFF. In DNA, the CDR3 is TGTGCCAGCAGTTACTTTGAGGTAATTAACACTGAAGCTTTCTTT.

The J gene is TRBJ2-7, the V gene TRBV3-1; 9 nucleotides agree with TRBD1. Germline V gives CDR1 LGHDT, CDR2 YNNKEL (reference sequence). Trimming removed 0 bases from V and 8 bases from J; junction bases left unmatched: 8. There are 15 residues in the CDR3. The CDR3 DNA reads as TGTGCCAGCAGCCAAGATGGACAGGGGCTAGGGAAGCAGTACTTC. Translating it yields CASSQDGQGLGKQYF.

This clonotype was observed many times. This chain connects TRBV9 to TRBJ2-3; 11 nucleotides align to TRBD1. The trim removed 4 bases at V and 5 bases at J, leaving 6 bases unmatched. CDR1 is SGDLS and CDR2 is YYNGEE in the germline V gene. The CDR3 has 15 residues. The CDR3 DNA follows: TGTGCCAGCAGCTCAACCGGGACAGGGGGAGATACGCAGTATTTT. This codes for CASSSTGTGGDTQYF.

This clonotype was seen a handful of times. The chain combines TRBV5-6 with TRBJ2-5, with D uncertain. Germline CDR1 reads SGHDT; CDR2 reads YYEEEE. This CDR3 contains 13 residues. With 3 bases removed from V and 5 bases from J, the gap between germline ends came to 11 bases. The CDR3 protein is CASSSRLGETQYF. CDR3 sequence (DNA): TGTGCCAGCAGCTCAAGACTTGGGGAGACCCAGTACTTC.

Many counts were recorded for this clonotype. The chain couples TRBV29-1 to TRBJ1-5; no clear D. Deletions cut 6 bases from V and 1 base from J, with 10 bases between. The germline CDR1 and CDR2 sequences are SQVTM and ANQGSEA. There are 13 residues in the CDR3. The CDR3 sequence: CSVAPGSNQPQHF. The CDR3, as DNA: TGCAGCGTGGCCCCCGGGAGCAATCAGCCCCAGCATTTT.

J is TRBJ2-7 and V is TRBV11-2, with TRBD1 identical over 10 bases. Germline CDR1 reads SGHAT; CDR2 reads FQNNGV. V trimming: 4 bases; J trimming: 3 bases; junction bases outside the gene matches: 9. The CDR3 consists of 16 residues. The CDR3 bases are TGTGCCAGCAGCTCCGACGCCGGGACAGGGGACTACGAGCAGTACTTC. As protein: CASSSDAGTGDYEQYF.

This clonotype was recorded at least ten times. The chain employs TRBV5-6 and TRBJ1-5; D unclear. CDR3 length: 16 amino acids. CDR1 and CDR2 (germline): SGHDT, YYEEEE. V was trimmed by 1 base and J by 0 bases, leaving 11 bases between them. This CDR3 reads CASSLSWGYSNQPQHF. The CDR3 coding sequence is TGTGCCAGCAGCTTGTCTTGGGGTTATAGCAATCAGCCCCAGCATTTT.

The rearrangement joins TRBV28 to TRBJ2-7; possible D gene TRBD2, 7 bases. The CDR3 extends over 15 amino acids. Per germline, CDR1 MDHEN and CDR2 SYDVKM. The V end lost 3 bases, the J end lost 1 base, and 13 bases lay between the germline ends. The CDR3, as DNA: TGTGCCAGCAGTTTGGAGAGGGGGGGGTCCTACGAGCAGTACTTC. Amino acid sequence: CASSLERGGSYEQYF.

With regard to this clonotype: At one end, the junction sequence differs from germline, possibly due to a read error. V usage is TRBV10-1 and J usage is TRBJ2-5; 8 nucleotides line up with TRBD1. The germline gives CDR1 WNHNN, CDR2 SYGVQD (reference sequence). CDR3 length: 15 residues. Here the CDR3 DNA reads TGCGCCAGCAGTGCAATACAGGGGGACCAAGAGGCCCAGTACTTC. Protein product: CASSAIQGDQEAQYF.

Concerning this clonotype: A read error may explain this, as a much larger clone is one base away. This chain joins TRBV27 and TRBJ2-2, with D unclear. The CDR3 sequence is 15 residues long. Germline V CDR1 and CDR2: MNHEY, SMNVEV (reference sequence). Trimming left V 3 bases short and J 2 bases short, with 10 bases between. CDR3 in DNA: TGTGCCAGCAGTTTGGGGATTGCTAACACCGGGGAGCTGTTTTTT. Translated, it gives CASSLGIANTGELFF.

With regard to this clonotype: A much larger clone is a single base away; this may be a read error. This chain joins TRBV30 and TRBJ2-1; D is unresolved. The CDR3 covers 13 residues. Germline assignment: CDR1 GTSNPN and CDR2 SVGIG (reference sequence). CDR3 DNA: TGTGCCTCGAGTGTAAGCTACGACAATGAGCAGTTCTTC. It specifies CASSVSYDNEQFF.

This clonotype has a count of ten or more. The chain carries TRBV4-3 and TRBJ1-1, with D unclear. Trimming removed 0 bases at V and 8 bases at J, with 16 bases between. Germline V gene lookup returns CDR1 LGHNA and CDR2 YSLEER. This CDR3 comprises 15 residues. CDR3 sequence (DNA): TGCGCCAGCAGCCAAGATAAGGCGTCGAAGCGGGAAGCTTTCTTT. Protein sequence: CASSQDKASKREAFF.

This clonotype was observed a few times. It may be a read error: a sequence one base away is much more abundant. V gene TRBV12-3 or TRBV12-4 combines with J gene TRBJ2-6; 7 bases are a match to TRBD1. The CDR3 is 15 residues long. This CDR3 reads CASRSRGSGVNVLTF. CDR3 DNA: TGTGCCAGCAGATCCAGGGGGAGTGGGGTCAACGTCCTGACTTTC.